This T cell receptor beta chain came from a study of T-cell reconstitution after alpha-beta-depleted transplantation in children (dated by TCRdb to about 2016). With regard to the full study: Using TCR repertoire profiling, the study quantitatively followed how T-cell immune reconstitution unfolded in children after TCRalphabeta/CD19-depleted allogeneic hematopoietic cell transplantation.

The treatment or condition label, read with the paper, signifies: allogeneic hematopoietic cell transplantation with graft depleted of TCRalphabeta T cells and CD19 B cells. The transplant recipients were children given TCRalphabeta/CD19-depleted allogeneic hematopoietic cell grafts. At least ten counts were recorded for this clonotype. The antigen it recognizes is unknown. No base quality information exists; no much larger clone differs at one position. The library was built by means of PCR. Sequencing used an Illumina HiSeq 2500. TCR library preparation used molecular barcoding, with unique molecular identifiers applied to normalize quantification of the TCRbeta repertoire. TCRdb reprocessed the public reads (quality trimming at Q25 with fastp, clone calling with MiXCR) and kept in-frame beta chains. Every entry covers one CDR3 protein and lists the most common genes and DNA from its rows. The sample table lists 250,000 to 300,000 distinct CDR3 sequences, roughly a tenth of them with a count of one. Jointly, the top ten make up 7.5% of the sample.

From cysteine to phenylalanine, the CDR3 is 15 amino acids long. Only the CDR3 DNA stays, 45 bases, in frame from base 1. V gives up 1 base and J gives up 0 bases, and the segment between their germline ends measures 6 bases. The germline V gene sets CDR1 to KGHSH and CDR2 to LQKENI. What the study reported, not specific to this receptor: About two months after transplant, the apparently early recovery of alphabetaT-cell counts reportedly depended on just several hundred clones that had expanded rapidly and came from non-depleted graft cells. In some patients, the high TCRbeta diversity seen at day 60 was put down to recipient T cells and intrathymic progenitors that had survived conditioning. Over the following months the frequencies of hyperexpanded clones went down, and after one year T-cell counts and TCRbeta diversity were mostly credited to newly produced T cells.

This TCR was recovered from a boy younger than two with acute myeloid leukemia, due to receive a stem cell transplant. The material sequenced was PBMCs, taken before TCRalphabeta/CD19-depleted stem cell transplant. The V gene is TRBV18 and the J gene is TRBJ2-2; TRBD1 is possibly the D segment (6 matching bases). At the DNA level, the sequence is TGTGCCAGCTCACCACGACAGGCGAACACCGGGGAGCTGTTTTTT. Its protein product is CASSPRQANTGELFF.